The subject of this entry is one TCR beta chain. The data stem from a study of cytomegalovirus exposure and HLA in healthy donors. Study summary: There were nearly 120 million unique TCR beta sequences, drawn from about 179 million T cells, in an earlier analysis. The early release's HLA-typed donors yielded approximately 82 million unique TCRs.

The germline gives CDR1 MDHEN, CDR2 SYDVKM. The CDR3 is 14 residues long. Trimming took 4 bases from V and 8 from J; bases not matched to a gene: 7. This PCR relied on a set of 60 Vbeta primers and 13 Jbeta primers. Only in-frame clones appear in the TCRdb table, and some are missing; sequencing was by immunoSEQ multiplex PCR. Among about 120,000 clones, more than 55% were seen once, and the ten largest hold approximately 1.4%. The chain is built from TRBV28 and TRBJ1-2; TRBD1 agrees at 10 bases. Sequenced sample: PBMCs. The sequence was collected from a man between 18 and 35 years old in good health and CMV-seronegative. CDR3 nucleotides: TGTGCCAGCAGTTCGGACAGGGGGAGTGTAGGCTACACCTTC. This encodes CASSSDRGSVGYTF.